The 21 T cell receptor beta chains below all came from one sample that was sequenced in a study of graft-versus-host responses after intestinal transplantation. Libraries were prepared by immunoSEQ multiplex PCR; TCRdb keeps only in-frame clonotypes and omits some of them. The sample contains 90,000 to 120,000 clones, about nine tenths of which appear only once. Antigens of these TCRs are unknown. The sample here was unstimulated CD4+ T cells sorted from spleen or lymph node cells, taken before transplant. The source of these receptors is a human donor who was the organ donor for an intestinal transplant.

J is TRBJ2-1 and V is TRBV11-2; D gene unclear. Germline CDR1 and CDR2: SGHAT and FQNNGV. V shed 1 base and J shed 0 bases, with 13 bases lying between them. The CDR3 runs to 17 residues. The CDR3 region is CASSLAPRTSSYNEQFF. The CDR3 DNA reads as TGTGCCAGCAGCTTAGCACCGCGGACGAGCTCCTACAATGAGCAGTTCTTC.

This chain connects TRBV7-6 to TRBJ2-5; no firm D call. V lost 1 base and J lost 8, with 17 bases in between. CDR3 length: 15 amino acids. In germline, CDR1 is SGHVS, CDR2 FNYEAQ. CDR3 nucleotides: TGTGCCAGCAGCTTAGATTTCAGCGCCCGGAAAACCCAGTACTTC. Protein: CASSLDFSARKTQYF.

The J gene is TRBJ1-2, the V gene TRBV19, with 12 bases identical to TRBD1. The length of the CDR3 is 15 residues. Germline V gene data show CDR1 as LNHDA and CDR2 as SQIVND (reference sequence). V shed 5 bases, J shed 1 base, and the junction held 2 bases outside the gene matches. CDR3 residues: CASSRDRGRNYGYTF. In DNA, the CDR3 is TGTGCCAGTAGTCGGGACAGGGGGCGTAACTATGGCTACACCTTC.

The chain employs TRBV7-6 and TRBJ2-5; D uncertain. The CDR3 length is 14 residues. Germline CDR1 SGHVS, CDR2 FNYEAQ. Between the trimmed V and J ends, which lost 0 bases and 0 bases, there was a span of 5 bases. The CDR3 DNA follows: TGTGCCAGCAGCTTAGCCCTACACCAAGAGACCCAGTACTTC. Amino acid sequence: CASSLALHQETQYF.

The V gene is TRBV10-2, the J gene TRBJ2-3, with a weak D call TRBD2 (6 bases). The V gene lost 3 bases and the J gene lost 2 bases, with 15 bases spanning the gap. Germline V gene lookup returns CDR1 WSHSY and CDR2 SAAADI. The CDR3 consists of 16 residues. The chain's CDR3 is CASSEGGMLLTDTQYF. The CDR3 nucleotides are TGCGCCAGCAGTGAAGGCGGGATGCTCCTCACAGATACGCAGTATTTT.

The V call is TRBV21-1, the J call TRBJ2-3; the table assigns TRBD2, which was not confirmed against the DNA. TRBV21-1 is flagged as a pseudogene. The CDR3 contains 18 residues. The CDR3 reads CASSGERGVAGAVDTQYF. Here the CDR3 DNA reads TGTGCCAGCAGCGGGGAAAGGGGAGTAGCGGGGGCGGTAGATACGCAGTATTTT.

V is TRBV2 and J is TRBJ2-3; D is possibly TRBD2 (6 bases). This CDR3 has 12 residues. Germline assignment: CDR1 SNHLY and CDR2 FYNNEI. V was shortened by 8 bases and J by 1 base, with 7 bases between the two germline ends. DNA for the CDR3: TGTGCCAGCCAGCGGGGCACAGATACGCAGTATTTT. Its protein product is CASQRGTDTQYF.

The chain combines TRBV6-6 with TRBJ1-1; 7 positions match TRBD1. The CDR3 runs to 15 residues. Germline V gene data show CDR1 as MNHNY and CDR2 as SVGAGI (reference sequence). Losses at the gene ends were 6 bases for V and 2 bases for J; bases not matched to a gene: 9. Here the CDR3 reads CASRGTEPINTEAFF. In nucleotides, the CDR3 is TGTGCCAGCAGGGGGACAGAGCCCATAAACACTGAAGCTTTCTTT.

This sequence joins TRBV5-1 and TRBJ1-3, with TRBD1 as a possible D gene (5 bases). The CDR3 contains 15 residues. V lost 0 bases and J 1 base, leaving 8 bases between the germline ends. The germline CDR1 and CDR2 sequences are SGHRS and YFSETQ. The CDR3 region is CASSLDPGSGNTIYF. DNA of the CDR3: TGCGCCAGCAGCTTGGATCCAGGGTCTGGAAACACCATATATTTT. Based on the CDR3 plus reference TRBV5-1 and TRBJ1-3, the full variable domain is KAGVTQTPRYLIKTRGQQVTLSCSPISGHRSVSWYQQTPGQGLQFLFEYFSETQRNKGNFPGRFSGRQFSNSRSEMNVSTLELGDSALYLCASSLDPGSGNTIYFGEGSWLTVV.

The CDR3 DNA sequence: TGCGCCAGCAGCGTCAAGGGACACCCCGCCCAAGAGACCCAGTACTTC. Translating gives CASSVKGHPAQETQYF. This chain joins TRBV5-1 and TRBJ2-5; D is perhaps TRBD1 (6 bases). In germline, CDR1 is SGHRS, CDR2 YFSETQ. Trimming shortened V by 4 bases and J by 1 base, and 17 bases separated the two germline ends. This CDR3 spans 16 amino acids.

This clone was seen a handful of times. The rearrangement links TRBV11-2 to TRBJ1-6; D uncertain. With 1 base removed from V and 10 bases from J, the gap between germline ends came to 14 bases. There are 15 residues in the CDR3. In germline, CDR1 is SGHAT, CDR2 FQNNGV. CDR3 amino acids: CASSLAMGLGSPLHF. DNA for the CDR3: TGTGCCAGCAGCTTAGCCATGGGCCTCGGGTCACCCCTCCACTTT. Supplemented by reference TRBV11-2 and TRBJ1-6, the full variable domain reads EAGVAQSPRYKIIEKRQSVAFWCNPISGHATLYWYQQILGQGPKLLIQFQNNGVVDDSQLPKDRFSAERLKGVDSTLKIQPAKLEDSAVYLCASSLAMGLGSPLHFGNGTRLTVT.

This clone was picked up one time. The chain employs TRBV5-1 and TRBJ2-1; no reliable D call. CDR1 is SGHRS, CDR2 YFSETQ, per germline. The CDR3 covers 16 residues. V was clipped by 0 bases and J by 2 bases, with 12 bases between them. CDR3 DNA: TGCGCCAGCAGCTTGGGGGTCGCCGGACCCTACAATGAGCAGTTCTTC. The encoded protein is CASSLGVAGPYNEQFF.

The chain carries TRBV7-2 and TRBJ1-2; D gene unclear. With 4 bases removed from V and 3 bases from J, the gap between germline ends came to 12 bases. The CDR3 totals 14 residues. Germline V gives CDR1 SGHTA, CDR2 FQGNSA. CDR3 bases: TGTGCCAGCAGCTCCCCCCACGGAGACTATGGCTACACCTTC. Amino acids: CASSSPHGDYGYTF.

CDR3 sequence reads: CSVVVPSYEQYF. The CDR3 DNA follows: TGCAGCGTTGTCGTCCCTTCCTACGAGCAGTACTTC. The rearrangement links TRBV29-1 to TRBJ2-7; D uncertain. There are 12 residues in the CDR3. The germline V gene has CDR1 SQVTM and CDR2 ANQGSEA. The germline V and J ends were trimmed by 4 bases and 1 base, with 8 bases remaining between them.

This chain connects TRBV19 to TRBJ2-3; TRBD2 aligns across 12 bases. The CDR3 extends over 14 amino acids. Germline V gives CDR1 LNHDA, CDR2 SQIVND (reference sequence). With V trimmed by 9 bases and J by 4 bases, 5 bases remained unmatched. CDR3 bases: TGTGCCAGGGTCCCTAGCGGGAGGGCAGATACGCAGTATTTT. Its translation is CARVPSGRADTQYF.

The V gene is TRBV7-2, the J gene TRBJ1-1; possible D gene TRBD1, 5 bases. The CDR3 is made up of 16 amino acids. Trimming pared 6 bases from V and 5 bases from J, leaving 22 bases between. Germline values: CDR1 SGHTA, CDR2 FQGNSA. The CDR3 region has the DNA TGTGCCAGCAGTCCCCACCAGGGTGGAGGGTTGACTGAAGCTTTCTTT. This codes for CASSPHQGGGLTEAFF. Complete variable domain (other parts from reference TRBV7-2 and TRBJ1-1): GAGVSQSPSNKVTEKGKDVELRCDPISGHTALYWYRQSLGQGLEFLIYFQGNSAPDKSGLPSDRFSAERTGGSVSTLTIQRTQQEDSAVYLCASSPHQGGGLTEAFFGQGTRLTVV.

The chain combines TRBV7-3 with TRBJ2-3; maybe TRBD1 (6 bases). V was cut by 4 bases and J by 4 bases, with 15 bases left in between. The CDR3 loop spans 15 amino acids. In germline, CDR1 is SGHTA, CDR2 FQGTGA. The CDR3, as DNA: TGTGCCAGCAGCTCCTTGGGGGCAAGTCCAGATACGCAGTATTTT. Translated: CASSSLGASPDTQYF.

The chain links TRBV30 to TRBJ2-3; 12 nucleotides agree with TRBD2. The CDR3 totals 15 residues. After removal of 3 bases from V and 7 bases from J, the junction contained 8 bases not matched to a gene. Per germline, CDR1 GTSNPN and CDR2 SVGIG (reference sequence). CDR3: CAWRATSGRVYTQYF. The CDR3 DNA is TGTGCCTGGAGGGCGACTAGCGGGAGAGTATATACGCAGTATTTT.

The chain uses TRBV20-1 and TRBJ2-1; D not resolved. Trimming pared 1 base from V and 8 bases from J, leaving 3 bases between. The CDR3 runs 10 residues. Looked up from germline, CDR1 is DFQATT and CDR2 is SNEGSKA (reference sequence). The CDR3 sequence: CSARGYEQFF. CDR3 coding DNA: TGCAGTGCTAGAGGGTATGAGCAGTTCTTC.

V and J are TRBV6-5 and TRBJ2-1; the D gene is possibly TRBD2 (6 bases). There are 15 residues in the CDR3. V lost 10 bases to trimming and J lost 5 bases, with 21 bases between them. CDR1 is MNHEY and CDR2 is SVGAGI in the germline V gene. This CDR3 reads CATTRLGGPHNEQFF. CDR3 sequence (DNA): TGTGCCACTACACGACTAGGAGGCCCTCACAATGAGCAGTTCTTC.

This chain uses TRBV18 with TRBJ2-7; 7 nucleotides align to TRBD2. The germline gives CDR1 KGHSH, CDR2 LQKENI. V lost 4 bases and J lost 2; bases outside the gene matches: 5. This CDR3 comprises 14 residues. As DNA, the CDR3 is TGTGCCAGCTCACACGGGGGGACTACCTACGAGCAGTACTTC. Translated: CASSHGGTTYEQYF.